Shown below are 26 T cell receptor beta chains from a single sample sequenced in a study of T cells after yellow fever vaccination. MiXCR, applied by TCRdb to the 5' RACE reads, yields one record per CDR3 protein. This sample has 30,000 to 35,000 distinct CDR3 sequences, with around 6.7% found just once. The material was PBMCs, either bulk or a sorted T-cell subset (CD4+, CD8+, memory, or dextramer-sorted; not recorded which), obtained on the day of the first yellow fever vaccination. Receptor source: a man aged 18 to 29 who received the YFV17D yellow fever vaccine.

At least ten counts were recorded for this clonotype. The chain combines TRBV7-6 with TRBJ2-1; 7 bases are shared with TRBD2. Germline V gives CDR1 SGHVS, CDR2 FNYEAQ. The CDR3 is 16 residues long. J gave up 0 bases and V 1 base, and 3 bases lay outside the gene matches. DNA for the CDR3: TGTGCCAGCAGCTTAGGTGGGGGGGTCTCCTACAATGAGCAGTTCTTC. Translation gives CASSLGGGVSYNEQFF.

This clonotype was observed at least ten times. The chain employs TRBV5-1 and TRBJ1-3; 9 nucleotides match TRBD1. The germline gives CDR1 SGHRS, CDR2 YFSETQ. The CDR3 has 15 residues. With V trimmed by 0 bases and J by 2 bases, 0 bases remained unmatched. Written as DNA, the CDR3 is TGCGCCAGCAGCTTGGGACAGGGGGCTGGAAACACCATATATTTT. This encodes CASSLGQGAGNTIYF.

The chain joins TRBV6-2 or TRBV6-3 to TRBJ2-1; TRBD2 matches at 8 bases. Trimming at V came to 5 bases and at J to 4 bases, leaving 10 bases not matched to a gene. Germline CDR1 is MNHEY and CDR2 is SVGEGT. The CDR3 spans 16 residues. The CDR3 region has the DNA TGTGCCAGCAGTGAGGTTCAAGCGGGGGAGTACAATGAGCAGTTCTTC. Its protein product is CASSEVQAGEYNEQFF.

This clonotype was seen more than once but under ten times. The CDR3 nucleotides are TGTGCCAGCAGCTTATTGGGGGACACCTACGAGCAGTACTTC. It specifies CASSLLGDTYEQYF. This rearrangement joins TRBV7-6 to TRBJ2-7, with a weak D call TRBD1 (6 bases). The V and J ends lost 2 bases and 2 bases respectively, with 10 bases between them. Germline V gene lookup returns CDR1 SGHVS and CDR2 FNYEAQ. CDR3 length: 14 residues.

The genes are TRBV7-9 and TRBJ2-7, with D possibly matching TRBD2 (6 bases). Germline CDR1 and CDR2: SEHNR and FQNEAQ (reference sequence). The V end lost 6 bases, the J end lost 4 bases, and 16 bases lay between the germline ends. The CDR3 is 14 residues long. CDR3 in amino acids: CASSALAGRYEQYF. In nucleotides, the CDR3 is TGTGCCAGCAGTGCTCTGGCGGGGCGATACGAGCAGTACTTC.

This clonotype was recorded a few times. CDR3 region: CASSQGNQPQHF. Here the CDR3 DNA reads TGTGCCAGCAGCCAAGGAAATCAGCCCCAGCATTTT. V gene TRBV3-1 combines with J gene TRBJ1-5; no clear D. The germline CDR1 and CDR2 sequences are LGHDT and YNNKEL (reference sequence). With 1 base removed from V and 4 bases from J, the gap between germline ends came to 2 bases. The CDR3 consists of 12 residues.

This clonotype has just a few counts. The chain employs TRBV28 and TRBJ2-6; D gene unclear. Trimming left V 5 bases short and J 0 bases short, with 23 bases between. The CDR3 length is 20 residues. Germline CDR1 and CDR2: MDHEN and SYDVKM. CDR3 DNA sequence: TGTGCCAGCAGTCCATATATTGACGGACGGACGTTCTCTGGGGCCAACGTCCTGACTTTC. Translation: CASSPYIDGRTFSGANVLTF.

V gene TRBV27 combines with J gene TRBJ1-5; D is ambiguous. V was trimmed by 4 bases and J by 7 bases, leaving 17 bases between them. The CDR3 totals 15 residues. Per the germline V gene, CDR1 is MNHEY and CDR2 is SMNVEV (reference sequence). As DNA, the CDR3 is TGTGCCAGCAGTTCAATAAACGGGGTCGGGCAGCCCCAGCATTTT. This sequence encodes CASSSINGVGQPQHF.

This clonotype appeared many times. This sequence joins TRBV5-6 and TRBJ2-5; TRBD1 might be the D (5 bases). Germline values: CDR1 SGHDT, CDR2 YYEEEE. This CDR3 has 18 amino acids. V was cut by 0 bases and J by 4 bases, with 22 bases left in between. The CDR3: CASSLARASRSGGETQYF. The CDR3 DNA is TGTGCCAGCAGCTTGGCCAGGGCATCACGGTCGGGTGGAGAGACCCAGTACTTC.

This clonotype was picked up many times. The chain is built from TRBV28 and TRBJ2-1; D is ambiguous. This CDR3 has 13 residues. Germline V gene sequence: CDR1 MDHEN, CDR2 SYDVKM. Trimming left V 1 base short and J 1 base short, with 2 bases between. The CDR3 spells CASSLSSYNEQFF. CDR3 in DNA: TGTGCCAGCAGTTTATCATCCTACAATGAGCAGTTCTTC.

This clonotype showed up just a few times. The rearrangement uses TRBV5-1 and TRBJ1-3; D is possibly TRBD1 (6 bases). CDR1 and CDR2 (germline): SGHRS, YFSETQ. The CDR3 contains 16 residues. V was clipped by 1 base and J by 4 bases, with 15 bases between them. CDR3 nucleotide sequence: TGCGCCAGCAGCTTGAGGGCTCAGGGGTCGGGAAACACCATATATTTT. Amino acids: CASSLRAQGSGNTIYF.

In its sample, this clonotype was seen many times. V and J are TRBV9 and TRBJ2-1; possibly TRBD1 for D (6 bases). Germline values: CDR1 SGDLS, CDR2 YYNGEE. V shed 2 bases and J shed 7 bases, with 16 bases lying between them. The CDR3 extends over 15 amino acids. The CDR3: CASSVRGNRGNEQFF. CDR3 DNA sequence: TGTGCCAGCAGCGTCAGGGGAAACCGAGGGAATGAGCAGTTCTTC.

This clonotype occurred many times. V is TRBV7-2 and J is TRBJ2-5; D gene unclear. The V gene lost 1 base and the J gene lost 1 base, with 7 bases spanning the gap. From germline, CDR1 is SGHTA and CDR2 FQGNSA. CDR3 length: 14 amino acids. CDR3 in DNA: TGTGCCAGCAGCTTAGGAGGAAGCCAAGAGACCCAGTACTTC. It specifies CASSLGGSQETQYF.

This clonotype was observed many times. The chain has TRBV4-2 and TRBJ2-3, with TRBD2 as a possible D gene (7 bases). CDR3 length: 15 residues. V was trimmed by 0 bases and J by 5 bases, leaving 12 bases between them. Per germline, CDR1 LGHNA and CDR2 YNFKEQ. This chain's CDR3 is CASSQEGGGVDTQYF. The CDR3 DNA sequence: TGTGCCAGCAGCCAAGAAGGGGGGGGCGTAGATACGCAGTATTTT.

In its sample, this clonotype was seen many times. This sequence joins TRBV4-3 and TRBJ2-2, with a weak D call TRBD2 (7 bases). Germline-derived CDR1 and CDR2 are LGHNA and YSLEER. Trimming stripped 4 bases from V and 3 bases from J, with 12 bases between. The CDR3 runs 15 residues. The CDR3 reads CASSRGGGDTGELFF. CDR3 DNA: TGCGCCAGCAGCCGGGGAGGGGGTGACACCGGGGAGCTGTTTTTT.

This clonotype was counted many times. V usage is TRBV6-4 and J usage is TRBJ1-6; possibly TRBD1 for D (5 bases). Germline V lookup: CDR1 MRHNA, CDR2 SNTAGT. The CDR3 contains 13 residues. Trimming took off 5 bases at V and 10 bases at J, with 12 bases between the two ends. The CDR3 bases are TGTGCCAGCAGTTCAGGGTATGGATCACCCCTCCACTTT. Its translation is CASSSGYGSPLHF.

This clonotype has ten or more counts. The gene calls are TRBV20-1 and TRBJ1-1; tentative D call: TRBD1 (5 bases). This CDR3 is built from 11 residues. Germline-derived CDR1 and CDR2 are DFQATT and SNEGSKA (reference sequence). Trimming removed 6 bases from V and 1 base from J, with 6 bases in between. CDR3 DNA sequence: TGCAGTGCGAGGGGGAACACTGAAGCTTTCTTT. This encodes CSARGNTEAFF.

The V gene is TRBV4-2, the J gene TRBJ1-3; 8 bases line up with TRBD1. Germline V lookup: CDR1 LGHNA, CDR2 YNFKEQ. The J segment lost 0 bases and the V segment lost 7 bases, leaving 20 bases of the junction unmatched. The CDR3 is made up of 20 amino acids. DNA for the CDR3: TGTGCCAGCAACAGGGGGGCCCGGGTAGATGGTTCTACCTCTGGAAACACCATATATTTT. The encoded protein is CASNRGARVDGSTSGNTIYF.

This clonotype was observed many times. The chain links TRBV5-4 to TRBJ2-1; TRBD2 might be the D (5 bases). The CDR3 has 14 residues. V lost 0 bases to trimming and J lost 6 bases, with 10 bases between them. The germline CDR1 and CDR2 sequences are SGHNT and YYREEE (reference sequence). The CDR3 loop reads CASSLELAGNEQFF. The CDR3 DNA reads TGTGCCAGCAGCTTGGAGCTAGCCGGCAATGAGCAGTTCTTC.

This clonotype was seen ten or more times. The rearrangement uses TRBV11-2 and TRBJ2-5, with 10 bases lining up with TRBD2. Germline V lookup: CDR1 SGHAT, CDR2 FQNNGV. This CDR3 comprises 14 residues. V lost 5 bases to trimming and J lost 6 bases; unmatched junction nucleotides: 6. In nucleotides, the CDR3 is TGTGCCAGCAGCACCACTAGCGGGGAAAAGACCCAGTACTTC. Its protein is CASSTTSGEKTQYF. The full variable domain, with the rest looked up from reference TRBV11-2 and TRBJ2-5, is EAGVAQSPRYKIIEKRQSVAFWCNPISGHATLYWYQQILGQGPKLLIQFQNNGVVDDSQLPKDRFSAERLKGVDSTLKIQPAKLEDSAVYLCASSTTSGEKTQYFGPGTRLLVL.

This clonotype was found many times. V and J are TRBV7-9 and TRBJ2-1; the D is unclear. This CDR3 spans 15 amino acids. V lost 1 base, J lost 0 bases, and 7 bases lay in between. Germline CDR1 and CDR2: SEHNR and FQNEAQ (reference sequence). CDR3 sequence: CASSLDGVSYNEQFF. CDR3 coding DNA: TGTGCCAGCAGCTTAGATGGGGTCTCCTACAATGAGCAGTTCTTC.

In its sample, this clonotype was seen a few times. The V gene is TRBV24-1, the J gene TRBJ2-1; weak D call: TRBD1 (5 bases). Germline V CDR1 and CDR2: KGHDR, SFDVKD. The CDR3 has 16 residues. Between the trimmed V and J ends, which lost 4 bases and 7 bases, there was a span of 19 bases. The CDR3 region has the DNA TGTGCCACCAGTGACTACATGGGGCTTTCTGGGAATGAGCAGTTCTTC. Amino acids: CATSDYMGLSGNEQFF.

This clonotype was counted between two and nine times. V usage is TRBV20-1 and J usage is TRBJ2-5; D is unresolved. V lost 0 bases to trimming and J lost 0 bases, with 17 bases between them. This CDR3 spans 17 amino acids. Germline V CDR1 and CDR2: DFQATT, SNEGSKA (reference sequence). The CDR3 sequence is CSARDFLGSGNQETQYF. In DNA form, the CDR3 reads TGCAGTGCTAGAGATTTCTTAGGGTCGGGCAACCAAGAGACCCAGTACTTC.

This clonotype was recorded a few times. V usage is TRBV7-2 and J usage is TRBJ1-2; the D is unclear. V lost 1 base, J lost 8 bases, and 8 bases lay in between. The germline V gene encodes CDR1 SGHTA and CDR2 FQGNSA. The length of the CDR3 is 12 residues. The DNA for the CDR3 is TGTGCCAGCAGCTTAGGAGGGTTCGGCTACACCTTC. Translating gives CASSLGGFGYTF.

This clonotype was counted at least ten times. This chain links TRBV7-2 with TRBJ2-5; D may be TRBD2 (5 bases). V lost 5 bases, J lost 7 bases, and 14 bases lay in between. In germline, CDR1 is SGHTA, CDR2 FQGNSA. The CDR3 length is 13 residues. CDR3 nucleotides: TGTGCCAGCAGCCCCGCGGGCGCCGGGACCCAGTACTTC. This encodes CASSPAGAGTQYF. Filled out from reference TRBV7-2 and TRBJ2-5, the complete variable domain reads GAGVSQSPSNKVTEKGKDVELRCDPISGHTALYWYRQSLGQGLEFLIYFQGNSAPDKSGLPSDRFSAERTGGSVSTLTIQRTQQEDSAVYLCASSPAGAGTQYFGPGTRLLVL.

The table lists this clonotype with many counts. The chain carries TRBV11-2 and TRBJ1-1, with TRBD1 matching over 7 bases. Germline V CDR1 and CDR2: SGHAT, FQNNGV. Trimming at V came to 3 bases and at J to 6 bases, leaving 4 bases not matched to a gene. The CDR3 spans 13 residues. The CDR3 nucleotides read TGTGCCAGCAGCTTCCCAGGGGGGCCTGAAGCTTTCTTT. This gives the protein CASSFPGGPEAFF.